The clone carrying this T cell receptor beta chain was seen once. The antigen remains unidentified. These data belong to a study of T cells in Graves' hyperthyroidism and ophthalmopathy. At the level of the study: Peripheral blood collection took place at initial diagnosis, before any treatment. Study conclusions and caveats: The model made its ophthalmopathy prediction, and onset followed a median roughly six months later.

Blood was sampled at initial diagnosis of hyperthyroidism, prior to onset of any ophthalmopathy symptoms. CDR1 and CDR2 from the germline V gene are SGHTA and FQGNSA. V shed 7 bases and J shed 1 base, with 19 bases lying between them. The CDR3 loop spans 17 amino acids. There were TCR beta CDR3 regions amplified from RNA transcripts. The TCR CDR3 was amplified in a first-round RT-PCR using the HTBI primer set. TCRdb reanalysed the multiplex PCR reads using MiXCR and keeps one entry per CDR3 protein. The profile shows 150,000 or so distinct CDR3 sequences, 22% of them singletons. The V and J genes are TRBV7-2 and TRBJ1-4; weak D call: TRBD1 (5 bases). Sequenced material: blood. The clonotype comes from a woman in her 50s with Graves' hyperthyroidism that later progressed to Graves' ophthalmopathy. The CDR3 loop is CASKAPPLGGTNEKLFF. Here the CDR3 DNA reads TGTGCCAGCAAAGCCCCACCTTTGGGGGGAACTAATGAAAAACTGTTTTTT.